The 32 T cell receptor beta chains given below trace back to one sample, sequenced in a study of OX40 agonist ivuxolimab in advanced cancers. Library generation was performed with the immunoSEQ multiplex PCR assay. Drawn from immuneACCESS, this table holds only the in-frame rearrangements with V and J called that TCRdb kept. Clones are partly lost; checked studies trace under half to an unresolved V gene and leave the rest unexplained. The sample profile shows roughly 79,000 clones; roughly 85% of them were found once. 15% to 20% of the sample comes from the top ten. This material consisted of CD4+ or CD8+ T cells sorted from blood, taken in a trial of the OX40 agonist ivuxolimab. These receptors were obtained from an adult with an advanced solid tumor such as melanoma, head and neck, liver or kidney cancer.

V and J are TRBV4-2 and TRBJ1-2; weak D call: TRBD1 (5 bases). V lost 0 bases and J lost 4, with 18 bases in between. This CDR3 contains 17 residues. CDR1 is LGHNA, CDR2 YNFKEQ, per germline. This chain's CDR3 is CASSQDLVRGSGYGYTF. The CDR3 nucleotides are TGTGCCAGCAGCCAAGATCTGGTGAGGGGCTCGGGCTATGGCTACACCTTC.

The rearrangement joins TRBV6-4 to TRBJ1-6, with D maybe TRBD1 (6 bases). The CDR3 has 14 amino acids. From germline, CDR1 is MRHNA and CDR2 SNTAGT. Trimming removed 8 bases from V and 6 bases from J, with 14 bases in between. The CDR3 coding sequence is TGTGCCAGCTCTGTGGGGGCCGGTAATTCACCCCTCCACTTT. It specifies CASSVGAGNSPLHF.

V is TRBV28 and J is TRBJ2-5; 10 bases agree with TRBD2. This CDR3 region has 15 residues. V lost 4 bases and J lost 1; bases outside the gene matches: 3. Germline V gives CDR1 MDHEN, CDR2 SYDVKM. CDR3 DNA sequence: TGTGCCAGCAGTTACTGGACTAGCGGCCAAGAGACCCAGTACTTC. Translating gives CASSYWTSGQETQYF. The full variable domain, its missing parts supplied by reference TRBV28 and TRBJ2-5, is DVKVTQSSRYLVKRTGEKVFLECVQDMDHENMFWYRQDPGLGLRLIYFSYDVKMKEKGDIPEGYSVSREKKERFSLILESASTNQTSMYLCASSYWTSGQETQYFGPGTRLLVL.

V usage is TRBV6-1 and J usage is TRBJ1-5, with TRBD1 as a possible D gene (6 bases). The CDR3 is 18 residues long. From germline, CDR1 is MNHNS and CDR2 SASEGT. The germline V and J ends were trimmed by 4 bases and 3 bases, with 22 bases remaining between them. CDR3 sequence reads: CASSGPRGGGRDNQPQHF. DNA for the CDR3: TGTGCCAGCAGTGGACCCCGAGGGGGGGGTAGGGACAATCAGCCCCAGCATTTT.

The chain couples TRBV2 to TRBJ2-2; 7 bases match TRBD1. In germline, CDR1 is SNHLY, CDR2 FYNNEI. J lost 7 bases, V lost 7 bases, and 12 bases had no gene match. The CDR3 has 15 residues. In nucleotides, the CDR3 is TGTGCCAGCAATCGACAGGGAGCAAGGGGCGGGGAGCTGTTTTTT. Its translation is CASNRQGARGGELFF.

The V gene is TRBV25-1, the J gene TRBJ1-4; 8 bases are a match to TRBD1. The CDR3 sequence is 16 residues long. Germline-derived CDR1 and CDR2 are MGHDK and SYGVNS. Trimming removed 0 bases from V and 4 bases from J; junction bases left unmatched: 4. The CDR3 spells CASSEYSGQGNEKLFF. In DNA, the CDR3 is TGTGCCAGCAGTGAATATAGCGGACAGGGTAATGAAAAACTGTTTTTT.

The V and J genes are TRBV4-2 and TRBJ2-2, with TRBD2 identical over 8 bases. The CDR3 is 15 residues long. The junction had 3 bases not matched to a gene; V was cut back by 0 bases and J by 6 bases. Germline V gives CDR1 LGHNA, CDR2 YNFKEQ. CDR3 loop: CASSQETGGPGELFF. The CDR3 nucleotides are TGTGCCAGCAGCCAAGAGACGGGAGGGCCCGGGGAGCTGTTTTTT.

This chain connects TRBV19 to TRBJ1-5; weak D call: TRBD1 (5 bases). CDR3 size: 18 residues. V gave up 2 bases and J gave up 0 bases, with 17 bases separating them. Germline V gene lookup returns CDR1 LNHDA and CDR2 SQIVND (reference sequence). The CDR3 DNA reads TGTGCCAGTAGTATAAGGACCTTGACAGCATATAGCAATCAGCCCCAGCATTTT. Translation gives CASSIRTLTAYSNQPQHF.

This rearrangement joins TRBV5-8 to TRBJ1-5, with 8 bases identical to TRBD1. V shed 4 bases and J 2 bases; nucleotides not matched to a gene: 11. The CDR3 totals 17 residues. CDR1 is SGHTS and CDR2 is YDEGEE in the germline V gene. CDR3 in amino acids: CASSLGQGGWRNQPQHF. In nucleotides, the CDR3 is TGTGCCAGCAGCCTAGGACAGGGAGGCTGGCGCAATCAGCCCCAGCATTTT.

This chain uses TRBV5-1 with TRBJ2-7; 7 bases agree with TRBD2. With V trimmed by 2 bases and J by 2 bases, 10 bases remained unmatched. The V gene's germline CDR1 is SGHRS and CDR2 YFSETQ. This CDR3 region has 16 residues. The CDR3 DNA follows: TGCGCCAGCAGCTTCTCTCCCTCGGGAGGAACCTACGAGCAGTACTTC. Residues: CASSFSPSGGTYEQYF.

There are a few counts of this clone. V gene TRBV6-6 combines with J gene TRBJ1-5; TRBD1 matches at 8 bases. V was clipped by 2 bases and J by 5 bases; unmatched bases: 5. The CDR3 spans 15 residues. Per germline, CDR1 MNHNY and CDR2 SVGAGI (reference sequence). CDR3 nucleotide sequence: TGTGCCAGCAGTTACGGGGTGACAGGGGATCAGCCCCAGCATTTT. Encoded protein: CASSYGVTGDQPQHF.

The V call is TRBV10-3, the J call TRBJ2-7; 14 positions match TRBD2. Looked up from germline, CDR1 is ENHRY and CDR2 is SYGVKD. The length of the CDR3 is 16 residues. The V segment lost 2 bases and the J segment 7 bases; nucleotides outside the gene matches: 7. Here the CDR3 DNA reads TGTGCCATCAGTGAGGAGGGGGGACTAGCGGGAGTGGAGCAGTACTTC. The encoded protein is CAISEEGGLAGVEQYF.

This clone was recorded a few times. The chain couples TRBV9 to TRBJ2-1; D possibly uses TRBD1 or TRBD2 (5 bases each). The CDR3 totals 17 residues. Trimming shortened V by 0 bases and J by 2 bases, and 15 bases separated the two germline ends. The germline V gene has CDR1 SGDLS and CDR2 YYNGEE. CDR3 sequence (DNA): TGTGCCAGCAGCGTAGTGCCGGGACCTTACGCCTACAATGAGCAGTTCTTC. It encodes CASSVVPGPYAYNEQFF.

By frequency in the sample, this clone is large. CDR3 amino acids: CASSFTGGPVEQYF. In DNA form, the CDR3 reads TGTGCCAGCAGTTTCACGGGAGGGCCTGTCGAGCAGTACTTC. The chain links TRBV27 to TRBJ2-7; 8 bases map to TRBD2. Trimming cost V 3 bases and J 6 bases; bases outside gene matches: 7. The germline CDR1 and CDR2 sequences are MNHEY and SMNVEV (reference sequence). CDR3 length equals 14 residues.

The V call is TRBV28, the J call TRBJ2-7, with TRBD2 matching over 12 bases. V lost 8 bases to trimming and J lost 7 bases; unmatched junction nucleotides: 6. Germline V gives CDR1 MDHEN, CDR2 SYDVKM. The CDR3 spans 13 residues. CDR3 in amino acids: CASRLAGVNEQYF. CDR3 coding DNA: TGTGCCAGCCGACTAGCGGGAGTGAATGAGCAGTACTTC.

The chain joins TRBV28 to TRBJ2-7; 7 bases agree with TRBD1. V trimming: 8 bases; J trimming: 5 bases; junction bases outside the gene matches: 9. Germline V gene lookup returns CDR1 MDHEN and CDR2 SYDVKM. The CDR3 is made up of 13 amino acids. The CDR3 DNA reads as TGTGCCAGCCAGGACAGGACCCTCGACGAGCAGTACTTC. It is translated as CASQDRTLDEQYF. Full variable domain (outside the CDR3, taken from reference TRBV28 and TRBJ2-7): DVKVTQSSRYLVKRTGEKVFLECVQDMDHENMFWYRQDPGLGLRLIYFSYDVKMKEKGDIPEGYSVSREKKERFSLILESASTNQTSMYLCASQDRTLDEQYFGPGTRLTVT.

V usage is TRBV23-1 and J usage is TRBJ2-1; no clear D. TRBV23-1 is marked as an open reading frame, function uncertain. The CDR3 runs 17 residues. V was cut by 4 bases and J by 0 bases, with 16 bases left in between. CDR3 loop: CASSLSDGVHSYNEQFF. CDR3 nucleotide sequence: TGCGCCAGCAGTCTGTCGGATGGGGTTCACTCCTACAATGAGCAGTTCTTC.

The chain is built from TRBV18 and TRBJ2-3, with D uncertain. This CDR3 spans 14 amino acids. The V end lost 4 bases, the J end lost 2 bases, and 10 bases lay between the germline ends. Germline CDR1 reads KGHSH; CDR2 reads LQKENI. CDR3 in amino acids: CASSRRETTDTQYF. In DNA, the CDR3 is TGTGCCAGCTCACGAAGAGAGACCACAGATACGCAGTATTTT.

The chain recombines TRBV5-1 with TRBJ2-7; the match to TRBD2 covers 16 bases. This CDR3 region has 18 residues. V was pared by 4 bases and J by 4 bases, with 11 bases of the junction left unmatched. Germline V gene sequence: CDR1 SGHRS, CDR2 YFSETQ. CDR3 coding DNA: TGCGCCAGCAGCACTGCCGGGACTAGCGGGAGGGCATCATACGAGCAGTACTTC. It is translated as CASSTAGTSGRASYEQYF.

In its sample, this clone was seen a few times. This chain connects TRBV2 to TRBJ2-3; 7 nucleotides line up with TRBD2. From germline, CDR1 is SNHLY and CDR2 FYNNEI. After removal of 7 bases from V and 3 bases from J, the junction contained 13 bases not matched to a gene. This CDR3 is built from 16 residues. In DNA form, the CDR3 reads TGTGCCAGCAACCGAAGAGGCCTTAGCGGGACAGATACGCAGTATTTT. This gives the protein CASNRRGLSGTDTQYF.

This rearrangement joins TRBV6-5 to TRBJ1-6, with TRBD1 matching over 7 bases. CDR1 is MNHEY and CDR2 is SVGAGI in the germline V gene. The CDR3 sequence is 15 residues long. The V gene end was trimmed by 5 bases and the J gene end by 8 bases; junction bases not matched to a gene: 9. This CDR3 reads CASSTGAGRHSPLHF. The CDR3 DNA is TGTGCCAGCAGTACAGGGGCCGGCCGCCATTCACCCCTCCACTTT.

This clone showed up just a few times. Its ends do not fully match the called genes, so a read error is possible. CDR3 sequence: CAISDSNSPLHF. CDR3 DNA sequence: TGTGCCATCAGTGATTCCAATTCGCCCCTCCACTTT. The chain has TRBV10-3 and TRBJ1-6; D gene unclear. This CDR3 is built from 12 residues. Germline CDR1 and CDR2: ENHRY and SYGVKD.

The chain uses TRBV28 and TRBJ2-3; D call uncertain. CDR3 length: 14 amino acids. Trimming removed 2 bases at V and 4 bases at J, with 10 bases between. The germline V gene has CDR1 MDHEN and CDR2 SYDVKM. The CDR3 DNA follows: TGTGCCAGCAGTTTAGGTACGATCCCAGATACGCAGTATTTT. Its protein product is CASSLGTIPDTQYF.

The rearrangement joins TRBV19 to TRBJ2-1, with TRBD2 identical over 9 bases. The CDR3 spans 20 residues. Germline CDR1 LNHDA, CDR2 SQIVND (reference sequence). V dropped 4 bases and J dropped 4; count of bases not matched to a gene: 20. The CDR3: CASSTPMGRAAAGGYNEQFF. As DNA, the CDR3 is TGTGCCAGTAGTACCCCTATGGGCAGGGCCGCAGCGGGGGGTTACAATGAGCAGTTCTTC. The variable domain in full, completed from reference TRBV19 and TRBJ2-1, reads DGGITQSPKYLFRKEGQNVTLSCEQNLNHDAMYWYRQDPGQGLRLIYYSQIVNDFQKGDIAEGYSVSREKKESFPLTVTSAQKNPTAFYLCASSTPMGRAAAGGYNEQFFGPGTRLTVL.

CDR3 coding DNA: TGTGCCAGCAGCTTGGCGGGCGGGGAGACCATATATTTT. Translation: CASSLAGGETIYF. The gene calls are TRBV5-6 and TRBJ1-3; D unclear. The CDR3 covers 13 residues. The germline V gene has CDR1 SGHDT and CDR2 YYEEEE. Trimming removed 0 bases from V and 10 bases from J, with 11 bases in between.

This chain joins TRBV28 and TRBJ1-3, with 8 positions matching TRBD1. Germline CDR1 and CDR2: MDHEN and SYDVKM. J was trimmed by 4 bases and V by 6 bases; bases with no gene match: 14. This CDR3 spans 17 amino acids. CDR3 nucleotide sequence: TGTGCCAGCAGCCCCCCCGCAGGGGGCGCTCCCGGAAACACCATATATTTT. This encodes CASSPPAGGAPGNTIYF.

The V call is TRBV7-9, the J call TRBJ1-1, with 7 bases fitting TRBD1. The V gene's germline CDR1 is SEHNR and CDR2 FQNEAQ (reference sequence). Germline trimming cut 4 bases from V and 2 bases from J; bases unmatched to any gene: 4. This CDR3 spans 14 amino acids. CDR3 nucleotide sequence: TGTGCCAGCAGCTCGGGACAGCGAAACACTGAAGCTTTCTTT. It specifies CASSSGQRNTEAFF.

This chain uses TRBV12-5 with TRBJ2-3, with D uncertain. V shed 5 bases and J shed 0 bases, with 12 bases lying between them. The CDR3 spans 15 residues. Germline assignment: CDR1 LGHNT and CDR2 FRNRAP. The CDR3 here is CASGPGSSSTDTQYF. For the CDR3, the DNA is TGTGCTAGTGGTCCCGGGTCCTCTAGCACAGATACGCAGTATTTT.

The rearrangement links TRBV27 to TRBJ2-1, with 9 bases lining up with TRBD1. Trimming at V came to 2 bases and at J to 5 bases, leaving 4 bases not matched to a gene. CDR1 and CDR2 from the germline V gene are MNHEY and SMNVEV (reference sequence). This CDR3 contains 15 residues. In DNA form, the CDR3 reads TGTGCCAGCAGTTTACGGGACAGGGCCCACAATGAGCAGTTCTTC. Amino acid sequence: CASSLRDRAHNEQFF.

The CDR3 DNA reads TGCGCCAGCAGAGGCGGACTAGCGGGACCCGATACGCAGTATTTT. Encoded protein: CASRGGLAGPDTQYF. This chain connects TRBV5-1 to TRBJ2-3; 12 bases map to TRBD2. The CDR3 sequence is 15 residues long. V was pared by 5 bases and J by 6 bases, with 7 bases of the junction left unmatched. Germline CDR1 SGHRS, CDR2 YFSETQ.

The V and J genes are TRBV25-1 and TRBJ1-6; TRBD1 might be the D (5 bases). This CDR3 has 16 residues. Trimming cost V 1 base and J 0 bases, with 7 bases left between them. CDR1 is MGHDK, CDR2 SYGVNS, per germline. This CDR3 reads CASSEWQGSYNSPLHF. In DNA form, the CDR3 reads TGTGCCAGCAGTGAATGGCAGGGCTCCTATAATTCACCCCTCCACTTT.

The chain has TRBV7-9 and TRBJ2-2, with D unresolved. This CDR3 is built from 12 residues. In germline, CDR1 is SEHNR, CDR2 FQNEAQ (reference sequence). Trimming pared 3 bases from V and 4 bases from J, leaving 3 bases between. DNA for the CDR3: TGTGCCAGCAGCTTTCTCACCGGGGAGCTGTTTTTT. This sequence encodes CASSFLTGELFF.